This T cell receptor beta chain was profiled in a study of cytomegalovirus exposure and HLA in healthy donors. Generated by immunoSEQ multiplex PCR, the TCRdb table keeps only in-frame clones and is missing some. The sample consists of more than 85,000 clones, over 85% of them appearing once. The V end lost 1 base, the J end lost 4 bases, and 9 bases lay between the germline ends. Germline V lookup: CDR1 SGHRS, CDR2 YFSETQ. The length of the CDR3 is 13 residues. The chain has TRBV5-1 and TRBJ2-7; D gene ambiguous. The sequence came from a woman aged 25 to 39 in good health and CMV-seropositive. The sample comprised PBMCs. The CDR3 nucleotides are TGCGCCAGCAGCTTGTTCGAGAGGTACGAGCAGTACTTC. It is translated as CASSLFERYEQYF.